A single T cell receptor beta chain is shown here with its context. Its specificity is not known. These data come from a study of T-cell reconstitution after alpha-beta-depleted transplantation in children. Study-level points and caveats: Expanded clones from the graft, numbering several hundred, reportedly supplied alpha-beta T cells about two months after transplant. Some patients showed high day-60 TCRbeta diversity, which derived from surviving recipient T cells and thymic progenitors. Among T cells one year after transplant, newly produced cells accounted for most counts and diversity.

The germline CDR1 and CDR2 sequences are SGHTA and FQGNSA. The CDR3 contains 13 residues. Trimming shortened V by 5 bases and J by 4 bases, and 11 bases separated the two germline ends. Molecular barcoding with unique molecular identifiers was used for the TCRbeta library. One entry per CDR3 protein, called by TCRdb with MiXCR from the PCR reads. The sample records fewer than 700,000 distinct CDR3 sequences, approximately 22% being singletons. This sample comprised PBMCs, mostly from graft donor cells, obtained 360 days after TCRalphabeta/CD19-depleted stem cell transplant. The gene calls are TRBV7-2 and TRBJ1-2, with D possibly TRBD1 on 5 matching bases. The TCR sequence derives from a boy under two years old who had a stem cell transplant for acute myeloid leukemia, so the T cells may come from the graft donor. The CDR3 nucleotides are TGTGCCAGCAGCCGGCCCGGGGGCTATGGCTACACCTTC. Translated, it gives CASSRPGGYGYTF.